Here is one T cell receptor beta chain with its context. What it binds is not known. Assay used: immunoSEQ multiplex PCR; TCRdb lists only in-frame clones, some missing. The sample contains more than 500,000 clones, 85% to 95% of which appear only once. This record comes from a study of shared clonotypes between healthy human individuals. Study results and limitations: Estimated richness values were generally larger in naive subsets than in memory subsets.

CD45RO-negative CD8 cells positively selected for CCR7 made up the naive population, which excluded terminally differentiated effector memory CD45RA+ cells. The CDR3 length is 12 residues. Germline-derived CDR1 and CDR2 are PRHDT and FYEKMQ (reference sequence). The V and J ends lost 2 bases and 2 bases respectively, with 3 bases between them. Specimen: naive CD8+ T cells sorted from blood. This sequence originates from a woman under 40 in good health. This rearrangement joins TRBV13 to TRBJ1-1; no clear D. The CDR3 sequence is CASSLFNTEAFF. DNA for the CDR3: TGTGCCAGCAGCTTATTTAACACTGAAGCTTTCTTT.